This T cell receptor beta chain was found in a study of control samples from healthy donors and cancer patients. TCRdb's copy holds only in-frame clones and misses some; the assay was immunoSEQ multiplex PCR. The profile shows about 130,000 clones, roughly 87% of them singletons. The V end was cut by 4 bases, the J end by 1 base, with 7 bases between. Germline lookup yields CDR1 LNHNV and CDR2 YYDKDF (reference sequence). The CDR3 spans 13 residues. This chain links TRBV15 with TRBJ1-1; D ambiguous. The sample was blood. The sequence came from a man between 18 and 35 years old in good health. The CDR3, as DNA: TGTGCCACCAGCAAACGGACGAACACTGAAGCTTTCTTT. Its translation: CATSKRTNTEAFF.